The 16 T cell receptor beta chains given below trace back to one sample, sequenced in a study of neurological immune-mediated disorders. TCRdb independently ran MiXCR on the 5' RACE reads; one entry per CDR3 protein. The sample carries 65,000 to 95,000 distinct CDR3 sequences, almost 6% recorded once. This sample's time point: longitudinal time-point 2. Sequencing used PBMCs. These receptors were collected from a woman aged 60-70 years with multiple sclerosis.

This clonotype was counted at least ten times. The chain couples TRBV20-1 to TRBJ1-1; 10 bases align to TRBD1. V gave up 3 bases and J gave up 6 bases; unmatched junction bases: 7. CDR3 size: 14 residues. Looked up from germline, CDR1 is DFQATT and CDR2 is SNEGSKA (reference sequence). CDR3 protein: CSASSRDRGPEAFF. Written as DNA, the CDR3 is TGCAGTGCTAGCTCTAGGGACAGGGGTCCTGAAGCTTTCTTT.

The sample holds many counts of this clonotype. The chain joins TRBV7-9 to TRBJ1-5; D not resolved. Germline lookup yields CDR1 SEHNR and CDR2 FQNEAQ (reference sequence). The CDR3 sequence is 14 residues long. V lost 5 bases to trimming and J lost 0 bases, with 8 bases between them. The CDR3 region is CASSAPDSNQPQHF. The CDR3 DNA reads TGTGCCAGCAGCGCCCCGGATAGCAATCAGCCCCAGCATTTT. Using reference TRBV7-9 and TRBJ1-5 for the parts outside the CDR3, the full variable domain is DTGVSQNPRHKITKRGQNVTFRCDPISEHNRLYWYRQTLGQGPEFLTYFQNEAQLEKSRLLSDRFSAERPKGSFSTLEIQRTEQGDSAMYLCASSAPDSNQPQHFGDGTRLSIL.

This clonotype appeared a few times. V usage is TRBV3-1 and J usage is TRBJ2-2; D may be TRBD1 or TRBD2 (5 bases each). V lost 2 bases and J lost 5, with 18 bases in between. CDR3 length equals 17 residues. Germline lookup yields CDR1 LGHDT and CDR2 YNNKEL (reference sequence). The CDR3 reads CASSQRGGRDLTGELFF. CDR3 sequence (DNA): TGTGCCAGCAGCCAAAGAGGAGGCAGGGATCTTACCGGGGAGCTGTTTTTT. The variable domain in full, with the rest retrieved from reference TRBV3-1 and TRBJ2-2, is DTAVSQTPKYLVTQMGNDKSIKCEQNLGHDTMYWYKQDSKKFLKIMFSYNNKELIINETVPNRFSPKSPDKAHLNLHINSLELGDSAVYFCASSQRGGRDLTGELFFGEGSRLTVL.

This clonotype was seen many times. The rearrangement links TRBV20-1 to TRBJ1-2; D gene ambiguous. The germline V gene has CDR1 DFQATT and CDR2 SNEGSKA (reference sequence). Trimming took 2 bases from V and 4 from J, leaving 8 bases between them. CDR3 length: 12 amino acids. The CDR3 is CSARMGSYGYTF. The CDR3, as DNA: TGCAGTGCTAGAATGGGTTCCTATGGCTACACCTTC.

This clonotype was seen at least ten times. This chain uses TRBV20-1 with TRBJ2-1; 8 nucleotides line up with TRBD1. The CDR3 extends over 13 amino acids. Germline V lookup: CDR1 DFQATT, CDR2 SNEGSKA (reference sequence). The chain's CDR3 is CTLRQGSYNEQFF. CDR3 nucleotide sequence: TGCACCCTGAGACAGGGGTCCTACAATGAGCAGTTCTTC.

The table lists this clonotype with many counts. The V call is TRBV7-8, the J call TRBJ2-1; D may be TRBD1 (6 bases). The CDR3 runs 14 residues. V dropped 8 bases and J dropped 7 bases, with 18 bases sitting between them. In germline, CDR1 is SGHVS, CDR2 FQNEAQ. The CDR3 DNA reads as TGTGCCAGCCACCTAGGGGGAGTGAGGAATGAGCAGTTCTTC. As protein: CASHLGGVRNEQFF.

This clonotype was counted at least ten times. The J gene is TRBJ2-2, the V gene TRBV15, with TRBD1 identical over 8 bases. The germline V gene encodes CDR1 LNHNV and CDR2 YYDKDF (reference sequence). CDR3 length: 16 amino acids. After removal of 4 bases from V and 4 bases from J, the junction contained 8 bases not matched to a gene. CDR3 in DNA: TGTGCCACCAGCAAATTGGGACAGGCTGTCACCGGGGAGCTGTTTTTT. It is translated as CATSKLGQAVTGELFF. The whole variable domain, remainder taken from reference TRBV15 and TRBJ2-2, is DAMVIQNPRYQVTQFGKPVTLSCSQTLNHNVMYWYQQKSSQAPKLLFHYYDKDFNNEADTPDNFQSRRPNTSFCFLDIRSPGLGDTAMYLCATSKLGQAVTGELFFGEGSRLTVL.

This clonotype has at least ten counts. This chain joins TRBV7-9 and TRBJ2-5, with TRBD2 identical over 10 bases. The CDR3 consists of 17 residues. V was pared by 5 bases and J by 2 bases, with 11 bases of the junction left unmatched. In germline, CDR1 is SEHNR, CDR2 FQNEAQ (reference sequence). CDR3 nucleotides: TGTGCCAGCAGCGGAGGGCCTAGCGGGGGCCGTCAAGAGACCCAGTACTTC. Residues: CASSGGPSGGRQETQYF.

This clonotype was observed a few times. The CDR3 DNA sequence: TGTGCCAGCAGCCTTGAAGAGACAAGCACTGAAGCTTTCTTT. It is translated as CASSLEETSTEAFF. This chain links TRBV6-5 with TRBJ1-1; D is unclear. This CDR3 is 14 amino acids long. V lost 6 bases to trimming and J lost 4 bases, with 15 bases between them. Germline V CDR1 and CDR2: MNHEY, SVGAGI.

Concerning this clonotype: One end of the junction is discordant with germline, which a read error may explain. This chain connects TRBV12-3 or TRBV12-4 to TRBJ2-2, with TRBD1 as a possible D gene (6 bases). CDR3 length: 14 residues. CDR3 region: CASSFSQGTGELFF. The CDR3 DNA sequence: TGCGCCAGCAGTTTCTCCCAGGGGACCGGGGAGCTGTTTTTT.

This clonotype came up many times. The J gene is TRBJ2-2, the V gene TRBV20-1; TRBD1 is a possible D gene (5 bases). This CDR3 spans 16 amino acids. The germline gives CDR1 DFQATT, CDR2 SNEGSKA (reference sequence). Trimming left V 0 bases short and J 4 bases short, with 15 bases between. CDR3 sequence (DNA): TGCAGTGCTAGAGATGTCAGACAGTTAGCCACCGGGGAGCTGTTTTTT. Encoded protein: CSARDVRQLATGELFF.

A few counts support this clonotype. A junction boundary mismatches the germline segment, possibly from a read error. The chain couples TRBV2 to TRBJ2-5; 7 bases agree with TRBD2. This CDR3 has 14 amino acids. Germline CDR1 reads SNHLY; CDR2 reads FYNNEI. DNA of the CDR3: TGTGCCAGCAGGGAAGACTGGGGGGGAGAGACCCAGTACTTC. It codes for CASREDWGGETQYF.

This clonotype appeared many times. This chain links TRBV7-6 with TRBJ1-1; no definite D call. Germline CDR1 and CDR2: SGHVS and FNYEAQ. With 5 bases removed from V and 8 bases from J, the gap between germline ends came to 9 bases. The CDR3 is 11 residues long. This CDR3 is CASSPNMEAFF. CDR3 coding DNA: TGTGCCAGCAGCCCCAACATGGAAGCTTTCTTT.

This clonotype was recorded at least ten times. In nucleotides, the CDR3 is TGCAGCGTTTGGGGGGGGGCGTCAGATACGCAGTATTTT. This codes for CSVWGGASDTQYF. The rearrangement links TRBV29-1 to TRBJ2-3, with a weak D call TRBD2 (7 bases). Germline lookup yields CDR1 SQVTM and CDR2 ANQGSEA. Deletions cut 5 bases from V and 4 bases from J, with 13 bases between. The CDR3 totals 13 residues.

This clonotype was detected many times. This chain connects TRBV28 to TRBJ2-1, with 10 bases fitting TRBD1. The junction had 6 bases not matched to a gene; V was cut back by 4 bases and J by 6 bases. The germline CDR1 and CDR2 sequences are MDHEN and SYDVKM. The CDR3 consists of 15 residues. CDR3 DNA sequence: TGTGCCAGCAGTTCCGGGACAGGGGAGGGCAATGAGCAGTTCTTC. It encodes CASSSGTGEGNEQFF.

The gene calls are TRBV6-1 and TRBJ1-3; D not certain. Looked up from germline, CDR1 is MNHNS and CDR2 is SASEGT. CDR3 length: 12 residues. V lost 7 bases and J 0 bases, leaving 4 bases between the germline ends. The CDR3 loop reads CASTSSGNTIYF. In nucleotides, the CDR3 is TGTGCCAGCACCTCCTCTGGAAACACCATATATTTT.